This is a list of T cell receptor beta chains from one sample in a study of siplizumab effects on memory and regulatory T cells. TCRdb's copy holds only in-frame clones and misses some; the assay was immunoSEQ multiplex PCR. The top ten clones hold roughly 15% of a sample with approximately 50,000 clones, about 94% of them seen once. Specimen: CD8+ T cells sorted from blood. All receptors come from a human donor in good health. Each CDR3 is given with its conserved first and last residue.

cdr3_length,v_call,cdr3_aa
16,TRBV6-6,CASSMSSAGEGDTQYF
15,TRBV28,CARKIYGREGIAQYF
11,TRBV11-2,CASSFLVEQYF
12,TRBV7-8,CASIGGVNEQFF
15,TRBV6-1,CASSELLGAQETQYF
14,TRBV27,CASSLSRDTYEQYF
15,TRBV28,CASSPDSATNEKLFF
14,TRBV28,CASWEGGADYGYTF
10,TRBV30,CAWSVTTQYF
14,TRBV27,CASSLQGTNEKLFF
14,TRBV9,CASSIAGVPDTQYF
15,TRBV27,CASSLLWNAFAEQFF
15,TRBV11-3,CASSHGTDSSYEQYF
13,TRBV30,CAWSRPPNAEAFF
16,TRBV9,CASSVEIFDPQETQYF
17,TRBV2,CASSDQRTSGGADTQYF
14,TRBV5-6,CASNFGTSYNEQFF
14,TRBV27,CASSLSTYNEKLFF
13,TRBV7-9,CASTQGDGQLHTF
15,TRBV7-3,CASSLYAGGGTEAFF
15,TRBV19,CASSIDKGVYNEQFF
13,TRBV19,CATSGGNPYGYTF
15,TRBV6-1,CASGELAGGLYEQYF
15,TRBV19,CASSIQASGGYEQYF
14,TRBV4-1,CASSPVPSDEKLFF
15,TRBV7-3,CASSLNPGGYNEQFF
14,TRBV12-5,CASGKTGYIETQYF
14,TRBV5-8,CASSPFFGGYEQYF
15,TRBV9,CASSVGTTSTDTQYF
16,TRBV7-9,CASSGTPRGLNYEQYF
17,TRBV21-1,CASSQGLAGGGTDTQYF
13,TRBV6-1,CASTLTSERPQHF
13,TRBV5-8,CASSSTGNYGYTF
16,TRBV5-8,CASSLGGTGINQPQHF
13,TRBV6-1,CASEPSRSRTNYF
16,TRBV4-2,CASSQGGGSGANVLTF
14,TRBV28,CASSPSSGVYGYTF
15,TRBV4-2,CASSQEDRGNQPQHF
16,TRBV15,CATSSSPGQGTNTIYF
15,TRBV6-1,CASIMPGASGNTIYF
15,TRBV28,CASSLRSGARNEQFF
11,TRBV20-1,CSADRNNEQFF
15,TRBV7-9,CASSEDTGVADTQYF
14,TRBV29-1,CSVVGQGPNYGYTF
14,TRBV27,CASSLFGREKTQYF
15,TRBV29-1,CSVEIGKVYPDTQYF
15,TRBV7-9,CASSPSGSSYNEQFF
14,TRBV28,CASRKGPYSYEQYF
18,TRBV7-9,CASSSTGTWISEGNTIYF
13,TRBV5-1,CASSETGGSGYTF
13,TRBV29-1,CSVAGSGTYEQYF
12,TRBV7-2,CASSFRVGEQFF
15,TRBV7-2,CASRHQGVVGEKLFF
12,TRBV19,CASSVPTGELFF
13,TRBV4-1,CASSQGALGGYTF
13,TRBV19,CASSGRDNYGYTF
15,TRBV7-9,CAITMRTVLNEKLFF
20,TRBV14,CASSQDSSGGGIFGHEKLFF